A selection of T cell receptor beta chains follows, all from one sample in a study of CD8 T cells in ankylosing spondylitis. TCRdb called the 5' RACE reads again in MiXCR, with one record for every CDR3 protein. The data hold some 270,000 distinct CDR3 sequences, with 30% to 35% observed a single time. Material for sequencing was blood, either unsorted or a sorted T cell fraction (not recorded which). All receptors come from a male donor with ankylosing spondylitis or in good health (not recorded which). Each CDR3 is given with its conserved first and last residue. The D gene is left open where the match is weak. Size tells how often a clone was seen (once, few, many) or the class of an expanded clone, and some rows leave it out.

j_gene: TRBJ2-7
v_gene: TRBV4-1
abundance: NA
d_gene: NA
CDR3aa: CASSQPRGDEQYF
CDR3nt: TGCGCCAGCAGCCAACCTAGGGGCGACGAGCAGTACTTC

j_gene: TRBJ1-2
v_gene: TRBV29-1
abundance: NA
d_gene: NA
CDR3aa: CSVADVAAGYTF
CDR3nt: TGCAGCGTTGCCGACGTCGCGGCCGGCTACACCTTC

j_gene: TRBJ2-1
v_gene: TRBV20-1
abundance: NA
d_gene: TRBD1
CDR3aa: CSANGDRNPNEQFF
CDR3nt: TGCAGTGCTAATGGGGACAGAAATCCCAATGAGCAGTTCTTC

j_gene: TRBJ1-2
v_gene: TRBV5-5
abundance: NA
d_gene: NA
CDR3aa: CASSFLRPTNYGYTF
CDR3nt: TGTGCCAGCAGCTTCCTGAGACCCACTAACTATGGCTACACCTTC

j_gene: TRBJ2-3
v_gene: TRBV6-5
abundance: NA
d_gene: NA
CDR3aa: CASSYISVGRTDTQYF
CDR3nt: TGTGCCAGCAGTTACATTAGCGTGGGGCGCACAGATACGCAGTATTTT

j_gene: TRBJ1-2
v_gene: TRBV5-1
abundance: NA
d_gene: TRBD1
CDR3aa: CASGTGASRDGYTF
CDR3nt: TGCGCCAGCGGGACAGGGGCGTCGAGGGATGGCTACACCTTC

j_gene: TRBJ2-3
v_gene: TRBV6-6
abundance: NA
d_gene: NA
CDR3aa: CASWVGPTDTQYF
CDR3nt: TGTGCCTCATGGGTTGGGCCGACAGATACGCAGTATTTT

j_gene: TRBJ2-7
v_gene: TRBV29-1
abundance: NA
d_gene: NA
CDR3aa: CSVEGDSNYEQYF
CDR3nt: TGCAGCGTTGAAGGCGACAGCAACTACGAGCAGTACTTC

j_gene: TRBJ1-1
v_gene: TRBV29-1
abundance: many
d_gene: NA
CDR3aa: CSVAHSEAFF
CDR3nt: TGCAGCGTTGCGCACTCCGAAGCTTTCTTT

j_gene: TRBJ2-6
v_gene: TRBV10-3
abundance: NA
d_gene: NA
CDR3aa: CAISEPKFRHLSGANVLTF
CDR3nt: TGTGCCATCAGTGAGCCCAAATTTCGACATCTCTCTGGGGCCAACGTCCTGACTTTC